This TCR beta chain was recorded in a study of OX40 agonist ivuxolimab in advanced cancers. Study-wide results and limits: On average, a greater number of expanded clones characterised CD8+ T cells relative to CD4+.

Measured with immunoSEQ multiplex PCR; TCRdb has only the in-frame clones, and not every one. The sample has 49,000 or so clones; roughly nine tenths are singletons. With regard to this clone: Its target is not known.

The CDR3 sequence is 14 residues long. The material was CD4+ or CD8+ T cells sorted from blood, obtained in a trial of the OX40 agonist ivuxolimab. The chain uses TRBV21-1 and TRBJ2-4; TRBD2 is the table's D call, not checked against the DNA. TRBV21-1 corresponds to a pseudogene. This sequence originates from an adult with an advanced solid tumor such as melanoma, head and neck, liver or kidney cancer. The CDR3 loop is CASSKVHFKNIQYF. For the CDR3, the DNA is TGTGCCAGCAGCAAAGTTCACTTTAAAAACATTCAGTACTTC.